The entry below describes one T cell receptor beta chain. The clone's antigen remains unknown. The input lacks base qualities; no much larger clone sits a single base away. The record originates from a study of T cell repertoires in cytomegalovirus infection (dated by TCRdb to the late 2010s). Turning to the overall study: The HLA type of each donor mattered for the analysis, because public TCR beta signatures pointed to carriage of CMV infection along with the matching HLA type. Points the paper makes about the study in general: In both this cohort and an independent cohort of under 450 donors, the cumulative frequency of public TCR beta family members distinguished carriers of CMV infection plus the relevant HLA type. The ex vivo response was dominated by HLA-C-restricted CMV-specific TCR beta clonotypes, which also provided the single most frequent clonotype in two of eight donors.

The CDR3 goes from the cysteine to the phenylalanine over 13 residues. The entry retains the CDR3 DNA only, 39 bases that are in frame from base 1. V loses 5 bases of germline sequence and J loses 2 bases, and the interval between the two ends is 10 bases. From the germline V gene, CDR1 is SGHTA and CDR2 is FQGNSA. Sequenced using an Illumina HiSeq 1500. Using fastp trimming at Q25 and MiXCR clonotype assembly, TCRdb reanalyzed the public sequencing data and kept in-frame beta chains. Merged by CDR3 protein, the rows form single entries marked with the most common genes and DNA. For this sample there are more than 200,000 distinct CDR3 sequences; approximately 9.1% appear just once. In total, the top ten clones hold more than 13% of the sample.

Sequenced material: PBMCs. The receptor chain draws on TRBV7-2 and TRBJ2-7; tentative D gene TRBD1, with 5 bases matching. The receptor was isolated from a human donor in good health (CMV status not recorded). Some clones in this sample may be carry-over from other donors' samples. The DNA sequence reads TGTGCCAGCAGCACCCGGACAACCTACGAGCAGTACTTC. Its translation is CASSTRTTYEQYF.